One and the same sample provided the 13 T cell receptor beta chains below, sequenced in a study of cytomegalovirus exposure and HLA in healthy donors. This PCR relied on a set of 60 Vbeta primers and 13 Jbeta primers. Clones were sequenced by immunoSEQ multiplex PCR, and TCRdb holds only the in-frame ones, with some missing. This sample's table has some 200,000 clones. Sequencing was carried out using PBMCs. The receptors were sampled from a woman in her late teens or twenties in good health and CMV-seropositive.

The CDR3 loop is CSVEEASIREVREQYF. The CDR3 DNA reads as TGCAGCGTTGAAGAAGCCTCCATCCGGGAGGTACGCGAGCAGTACTTC. The J gene is TRBJ2-7, the V gene TRBV29-1, with 7 bases matching TRBD2. Trimming removed 0 bases from V and 6 bases from J; junction bases left unmatched: 14. Germline loops: CDR1 SQVTM, CDR2 ANQGSEA. The CDR3 runs to 16 residues.

The chain uses TRBV19 and TRBJ1-1; D unresolved. V shed 6 bases and J shed 4 bases, with 15 bases lying between them. The germline gives CDR1 LNHDA, CDR2 SQIVND (reference sequence). This CDR3 is 14 amino acids long. The CDR3 DNA follows: TGTGCCAGTAGCGACCCGGGGAAGCCCACTGAAGCTTTCTTT. Encoded protein: CASSDPGKPTEAFF.

The chain has TRBV19 and TRBJ1-1; D is perhaps TRBD1 (5 bases). The V and J ends lost 7 bases and 3 bases respectively, with 12 bases between them. CDR3 size: 13 residues. Germline CDR1 LNHDA, CDR2 SQIVND (reference sequence). CDR3: CASIQAGYTEAFF. CDR3 nucleotides: TGTGCCAGTATACAGGCGGGGTACACTGAAGCTTTCTTT.

The V and J genes are TRBV7-9 and TRBJ2-7, with D perhaps TRBD1 (6 bases). Germline CDR1 and CDR2: SEHNR and FQNEAQ (reference sequence). Trimming stripped 6 bases from V and 0 bases from J, with 15 bases between. The CDR3 consists of 15 residues. The CDR3 DNA follows: TGTGCCAGCAGAAAAGGGGGAAAAAGCTCCTACGAGCAGTACTTC. Its translation: CASRKGGKSSYEQYF.

J is TRBJ2-7 and V is TRBV6-1; TRBD1 agrees at 9 bases. CDR3 size: 15 residues. The junction had 7 bases not matched to a gene; V was cut back by 3 bases and J by 4 bases. CDR1 is MNHNS, CDR2 SASEGT, per germline. CDR3 nucleotide sequence: TGTGCCAGCAGTGACCTTACAGGGGGCGGGTACGAGCAGTACTTC. Translating gives CASSDLTGGGYEQYF.

The rearrangement uses TRBV11-2 and TRBJ2-7; 7 bases align to TRBD2. Looked up from germline, CDR1 is SGHAT and CDR2 is FQNNGV. The V gene end was trimmed by 6 bases and the J gene end by 2 bases; junction bases not matched to a gene: 7. The CDR3 extends over 14 amino acids. The CDR3 spells CASRLTSATYEQYF. CDR3 coding DNA: TGTGCCAGCAGGCTAACTAGCGCGACCTACGAGCAGTACTTC.

The rearrangement uses TRBV2 and TRBJ2-1; 7 bases are a match to TRBD1. The CDR3 runs to 14 residues. Germline CDR1 reads SNHLY; CDR2 reads FYNNEI. V lost 6 bases to trimming and J lost 1 base; unmatched junction nucleotides: 3. This chain's CDR3 is CASRATGSYNEQFF. The CDR3 DNA is TGTGCCAGCAGAGCGACAGGGTCCTACAATGAGCAGTTCTTC. The whole variable domain, remainder taken from reference TRBV2 and TRBJ2-1, is EPEVTQTPSHQVTQMGQEVILRCVPISNHLYFYWYRQILGQKVEFLVSFYNNEISEKSEIFDDQFSVERPDGSNFTLKIRSTKLEDSAMYFCASRATGSYNEQFFGPGTRLTVL.

This chain joins TRBV18 and TRBJ2-5, with 9 nucleotides matching TRBD1. This CDR3 contains 15 residues. Germline CDR1 and CDR2: KGHSH and LQKENI. Trimming cost V 2 bases and J 4 bases; bases outside gene matches: 5. Written as DNA, the CDR3 is TGTGCCAGCTCACCAAGGGACAGGGTAGCAGAGACCCAGTACTTC. Translation gives CASSPRDRVAETQYF.

V usage is TRBV5-1 and J usage is TRBJ2-2; the D gene is possibly TRBD2 (5 bases). There are 15 residues in the CDR3. Germline CDR1 SGHRS, CDR2 YFSETQ. The V gene lost 6 bases and the J gene lost 8 bases, with 20 bases spanning the gap. CDR3 sequence: CASTPWPSRVGELFF. CDR3 bases: TGCGCCAGCACCCCCTGGCCTAGCCGGGTAGGGGAGCTGTTTTTT.

The V and J genes are TRBV18 and TRBJ2-1; TRBD1 is a possible D gene (5 bases). The CDR3 has 21 amino acids. Germline V gene lookup returns CDR1 KGHSH and CDR2 LQKENI. Deletions cut 0 bases from V and 2 bases from J, with 26 bases between. The CDR3 sequence: CASSPPLDRAEWGQPYNEQFF. CDR3 bases: TGTGCCAGCTCACCACCGTTAGACCGAGCAGAATGGGGCCAACCCTACAATGAGCAGTTCTTC.

This sequence joins TRBV30 and TRBJ1-2; D may be TRBD1 (6 bases). This CDR3 spans 13 amino acids. V lost 3 bases and J lost 4, with 12 bases in between. Germline V gene sequence: CDR1 GTSNPN, CDR2 SVGIG (reference sequence). The DNA for the CDR3 is TGTGCCTGGAGGAGACAGGCAAGCTATGGCTACACCTTC. This sequence encodes CAWRRQASYGYTF.

The chain is built from TRBV4-1 and TRBJ2-7; no clear D gene. Trimming left V 1 base short and J 4 bases short, with 14 bases between. The CDR3 runs to 15 residues. Germline values: CDR1 MGHRA, CDR2 YSYEKL. Here the CDR3 reads CASSQASSPLYEQYF. The CDR3 DNA reads as TGCGCCAGCAGCCAAGCGTCTAGTCCCCTTTACGAGCAGTACTTC.

The CDR3 sequence is CASRETGLNTEAFF. The CDR3 DNA is TGTGCCAGCAGGGAGACAGGGTTGAACACTGAAGCTTTCTTT. The genes are TRBV25-1 and TRBJ1-1; 7 bases are a match to TRBD1. The CDR3 has 14 amino acids. Germline CDR1 and CDR2: MGHDK and SYGVNS. After removal of 6 bases from V and 0 bases from J, the junction contained 4 bases not matched to a gene.